The 27 T cell receptor beta chains in this list originate from one sample, sequenced in a study of graft-versus-host responses after intestinal transplantation. Clones were sequenced by immunoSEQ multiplex PCR, and TCRdb holds only the in-frame ones, with some missing. Of approximately 85,000 clones in the sample, 80% to 95% are singletons; the top ten hold about 8%. Their antigens remain unidentified. The material was unstimulated CD8+ T cells sorted from spleen or lymph node cells, obtained before transplant. These receptors were collected from a human donor who was the organ donor for an intestinal transplant.

Of note for this clone: The germline gene is not matched at one end of the junction; a read error may be the cause. The chain couples TRBV19 to TRBJ1-2; no definite D call. The CDR3 loop spans 13 amino acids. In germline, CDR1 is LNHDA, CDR2 SQIVND (reference sequence). This chain's CDR3 is CASSINGVEMFSF. The CDR3 nucleotides read TGTGCCAGTAGTATAAACGGGGTCGAAATGTTCTCCTTC.

The chain employs TRBV4-1 and TRBJ2-3; D is uncertain. Germline-derived CDR1 and CDR2 are MGHRA and YSYEKL. Trimming pared 5 bases from V and 1 base from J, leaving 7 bases between. This CDR3 spans 13 amino acids. The CDR3 is CASSSERTDTQYF. The CDR3 DNA follows: TGCGCCAGCAGCAGCGAGCGCACAGATACGCAGTATTTT.

The CDR3 nucleotides read TGTGCCATCAGTGAAGGCACAGGTAGCAATCAGCCCCAGCATTTT. Translated, it gives CAISEGTGSNQPQHF. V gene TRBV10-3 combines with J gene TRBJ1-5; TRBD1 is a possible D gene (5 bases). The V end was cut by 3 bases, the J end by 0 bases, with 9 bases between. The germline CDR1 and CDR2 sequences are ENHRY and SYGVKD. The CDR3 runs 15 residues.

The chain has TRBV9 and TRBJ2-3, with TRBD2 matching over 10 bases. CDR3 size: 16 residues. Germline V gene data show CDR1 as SGDLS and CDR2 as YYNGEE. Trimming took 4 bases from V and 6 from J; bases not matched to a gene: 11. The CDR3 here is CASSSGLADVSDTQYF. DNA for the CDR3: TGTGCCAGCAGCTCAGGACTAGCGGATGTATCGGATACGCAGTATTTT.

The chain is built from TRBV5-4 and TRBJ2-5, with a weak D call TRBD1 (5 bases). V dropped 0 bases and J dropped 2 bases, with 14 bases sitting between them. The CDR3 extends over 16 amino acids. Germline CDR1 reads SGHNT; CDR2 reads YYREEE (reference sequence). The CDR3 DNA reads TGTGCCAGCAGCTTGGGACAGCTGACGATACAAGAGACCCAGTACTTC. Protein: CASSLGQLTIQETQYF.

J is TRBJ2-1 and V is TRBV5-6; unclear D gene. The CDR3 contains 13 residues. The germline V gene has CDR1 SGHDT and CDR2 YYEEEE. V gave up 5 bases and J gave up 7 bases, with 13 bases separating them. The DNA of the CDR3 is TGTGCCAGCAGTGCCCTAACGGTAAATGAGCAGTTCTTC. Translation gives CASSALTVNEQFF.

The CDR3 loop reads CASRVQGIRETQYF. The CDR3, as DNA: TGTGCCAGCAGGGTACAGGGGATCCGGGAGACCCAGTACTTC. The rearrangement joins TRBV28 to TRBJ2-5; 7 bases agree with TRBD1. The trim removed 6 bases at V and 5 bases at J, leaving 9 bases unmatched. The germline V gene has CDR1 MDHEN and CDR2 SYDVKM. The CDR3 has 14 amino acids.

The chain recombines TRBV7-8 with TRBJ2-2; the match to TRBD2 covers 10 bases. The CDR3 totals 13 residues. V lost 8 bases and J lost 9; bases outside the gene matches: 6. CDR1 and CDR2 from the germline V gene are SGHVS and FQNEAQ. Here the CDR3 reads CASGLAGARELFF. The CDR3 DNA follows: TGTGCCAGCGGCCTAGCGGGAGCGAGGGAGCTGTTTTTT.

The chain joins TRBV11-2 to TRBJ2-7; 11 bases fit TRBD2. The V gene end was trimmed by 2 bases and the J gene end by 3 bases; junction bases not matched to a gene: 3. CDR3 length equals 15 residues. Germline CDR1 is SGHAT and CDR2 is FQNNGV. This CDR3 is CASSLLAGGSYEQYF. The CDR3 nucleotides are TGTGCCAGCAGCTTACTAGCGGGGGGAAGCTACGAGCAGTACTTC.

The J gene is TRBJ1-1, the V gene TRBV11-2; D is possibly TRBD1 (6 bases). V was shortened by 1 base and J by 7 bases, with 16 bases between the two germline ends. CDR3 length: 15 amino acids. Looked up from germline, CDR1 is SGHAT and CDR2 is FQNNGV. CDR3 region: CASSLGNLAGVEAFF. The CDR3 DNA reads TGTGCCAGCAGCTTAGGGAATCTGGCAGGGGTTGAAGCTTTCTTT.

The sample holds a few counts of this clone. The CDR3 here is CASSQESGGSTDTQYF. Here the CDR3 DNA reads TGTGCCAGCAGCCAAGAAAGCGGGGGCAGCACAGATACGCAGTATTTT. The V gene is TRBV4-2, the J gene TRBJ2-3; 8 bases are a match to TRBD2. Germline values: CDR1 LGHNA, CDR2 YNFKEQ. This CDR3 has 16 amino acids. With V trimmed by 0 bases and J by 0 bases, 2 bases remained unmatched.

The CDR3 nucleotides are TGTGCCAGCAGCACACCGGGACTAGCGGGAAGAGTACAAAATGAGCAGTTCTTC. Encoded protein: CASSTPGLAGRVQNEQFF. The gene calls are TRBV7-9 and TRBJ2-1, with TRBD2 matching over 13 bases. From germline, CDR1 is SEHNR and CDR2 FQNEAQ (reference sequence). The CDR3 runs 18 residues. The junction had 14 bases not matched to a gene; V was cut back by 5 bases and J by 7 bases.

The chain links TRBV5-1 to TRBJ2-7, with 9 nucleotides matching TRBD1. From germline, CDR1 is SGHRS and CDR2 YFSETQ. CDR3 length: 17 residues. After removal of 1 base from V and 5 bases from J, the junction contained 13 bases not matched to a gene. CDR3 in DNA: TGCGCCAGCAGCTTGACGAGCCCGGGACAGGGTATACACGAGCAGTACTTC. Its protein product is CASSLTSPGQGIHEQYF.

This sequence joins TRBV19 and TRBJ1-2; no definite D call. Per germline, CDR1 LNHDA and CDR2 SQIVND (reference sequence). V lost 6 bases and J lost 4, with 12 bases in between. This CDR3 region has 13 residues. The CDR3 here is CASSTGPTYGYTF. The CDR3 region has the DNA TGTGCCAGTAGCACCGGACCGACCTATGGCTACACCTTC. Full variable domain (outside the CDR3, taken from reference TRBV19 and TRBJ1-2): DGGITQSPKYLFRKEGQNVTLSCEQNLNHDAMYWYRQDPGQGLRLIYYSQIVNDFQKGDIAEGYSVSREKKESFPLTVTSAQKNPTAFYLCASSTGPTYGYTFGSGTRLTVV.

V and J are TRBV19 and TRBJ2-5; D is uncertain. The DNA end favors TRBJ2-7, so the J call may be wrong. The V gene's germline CDR1 is LNHDA and CDR2 SQIVND (reference sequence). The CDR3 contains 14 residues. CDR3 sequence: CASSTGLSSYEQYF. The CDR3 region has the DNA TGTGCCAGTAGTACTGGCCTCAGCTCCTACGAGCAGTACTTC.

The genes are TRBV25-1 and TRBJ1-2, with D possibly matching TRBD1 (5 bases). Trimming stripped 5 bases from V and 0 bases from J, with 16 bases between. The CDR3 extends over 16 amino acids. Germline loops: CDR1 MGHDK, CDR2 SYGVNS. CDR3 nucleotides: TGTGCCAGCAGTCCCCCCCTGACAGCCTCTAACTATGGCTACACCTTC. This translates into CASSPPLTASNYGYTF.

The chain is built from TRBV2 and TRBJ1-6; D unclear. The CDR3 has 13 amino acids. CDR1 is SNHLY, CDR2 FYNNEI, per germline. Trimming stripped 8 bases from V and 7 bases from J, with 12 bases between. CDR3 bases: TGTGCCAGCTGCCCCGGACCGAATTCACCCCTCCACTTT. It codes for CASCPGPNSPLHF.

As concerns this clone: At one boundary the junction diverges from the germline segment, which might be a read error. The V and J genes are TRBV7-9 and TRBJ2-2, with 9 bases lining up with TRBD2. The CDR3 consists of 16 residues. Germline values: CDR1 SEHNR, CDR2 FQNEAQ (reference sequence). The CDR3 DNA sequence: TGTGCCGGCAGTCCGACTAGCGGCCCGAACACCGGGGAGCTGTTTTTT. Its translation is CAGSPTSGPNTGELFF.

V gene TRBV14 combines with J gene TRBJ1-1; D possibly corresponds to TRBD1 (5 bases). Germline CDR1 is SGHDN and CDR2 is FVKESK. The CDR3 consists of 12 residues. V was trimmed by 4 bases and J by 7 bases, leaving 10 bases between them. The CDR3 DNA reads as TGTGCCAGCAGCCCCGCCCAGGGTGAAGCTTTCTTT. Protein: CASSPAQGEAFF. Full variable domain (remainder filled in from reference TRBV14 and TRBJ1-1): EAGVTQFPSHSVIEKGQTVTLRCDPISGHDNLYWYRRVMGKEIKFLLHFVKESKQDESGMPNNRFLAERTGGTYSTLKVQPAELEDSGVYFCASSPAQGEAFFGQGTRLTVV.

The chain is built from TRBV19 and TRBJ2-5; D is possibly TRBD1 (5 bases). The J call may be in error: the DNA end matches TRBJ2-7 better. The CDR3 runs 14 residues. Germline-derived CDR1 and CDR2 are LNHDA and SQIVND (reference sequence). The DNA for the CDR3 is TGTGCCAGTCGCCTGGGCGGACACGCCTACGAGCAGTACTTC. Encoded protein: CASRLGGHAYEQYF.

The rearrangement joins TRBV4-1 to TRBJ2-5, with D unresolved. The J call could be wrong; TRBJ2-7 is a better fit for the DNA end. The CDR3 extends over 15 amino acids. Germline assignment: CDR1 MGHRA and CDR2 YSYEKL. CDR3 loop: CASSQETGSSYEQYF. CDR3 DNA: TGCGCCAGCAGCCAAGAGACTGGAAGCTCCTACGAGCAGTACTTC.

The chain combines TRBV5-1 with TRBJ2-5; D gene uncertain. The CDR3 is made up of 13 amino acids. Germline CDR1 is SGHRS and CDR2 is YFSETQ. The V end lost 0 bases, the J end lost 5 bases, and 8 bases lay between the germline ends. This chain's CDR3 is CASSLAGSETQYF. CDR3 coding DNA: TGCGCCAGCAGCTTGGCTGGGTCGGAGACCCAGTACTTC.

The chain recombines TRBV7-6 with TRBJ2-5; D gene unclear. Trimming pared 5 bases from V and 1 base from J, leaving 5 bases between. CDR3 length equals 12 residues. Germline V lookup: CDR1 SGHVS, CDR2 FNYEAQ. CDR3 in amino acids: CASSLIQETQYF. The CDR3 coding sequence is TGTGCCAGCAGCCTTATCCAAGAGACCCAGTACTTC.

The chain links TRBV6-5 to TRBJ1-2; a weak D match, TRBD1 (5 bases). Per germline, CDR1 MNHEY and CDR2 SVGAGI. Between the trimmed V and J ends, which lost 0 bases and 7 bases, there was a span of 12 bases. This CDR3 contains 14 residues. CDR3 coding DNA: TGTGCCAGCAGTTACTCTTCGGCAGGGTTTGGCTACACCTTC. This sequence encodes CASSYSSAGFGYTF.

The CDR3 nucleotides are TGCGCCAGCAGTGGCGGGACAGGGATCGGGGAGCTGTTTTTT. Amino acids: CASSGGTGIGELFF. J is TRBJ2-2 and V is TRBV10-2; TRBD1 matches 9 bases. CDR1 WSHSY and CDR2 SAAADI come from the germline V gene. The junction had 4 bases not matched to a gene; V was cut back by 4 bases and J by 7 bases. The CDR3 is 14 residues long.

This rearrangement joins TRBV27 to TRBJ1-6, with D unresolved. The CDR3 is 13 residues long. V was pared by 2 bases and J by 7 bases, with 6 bases between. Per germline, CDR1 MNHEY and CDR2 SMNVEV (reference sequence). For the CDR3, the DNA is TGTGCCAGCAGTTTACGGGGAAATTCACCCCTCCACTTT. It specifies CASSLRGNSPLHF.

J is TRBJ1-2 and V is TRBV29-1, with no clear D. CDR1 and CDR2 from the germline V gene are SQVTM and ANQGSEA. The CDR3 is 12 amino acids. Trimming removed 3 bases at V and 3 bases at J, with 8 bases between. The CDR3 is CSVEARDYGYTF. The DNA for the CDR3 is TGCAGCGTTGAGGCCCGGGACTATGGCTACACCTTC.